Presented here are 14 T cell receptor beta chains from one specimen sequenced in a study of blood T cell repertoires in COVID-19. The protocol was immunoSEQ multiplex PCR, while the TCRdb copy is restricted to in-frame clones and leaves out a portion. The data hold some 300,000 clones, with about 90% observed a single time. Source material: peripheral blood. The receptors here all came from a woman in her thirties or forties with COVID-19, enrolled during active disease.

This clone was counted between two and nine times. V and J are TRBV30 and TRBJ1-6; D call uncertain. The germline V gene encodes CDR1 GTSNPN and CDR2 SVGIG (reference sequence). CDR3 length equals 13 residues. The germline V and J ends were trimmed by 2 bases and 8 bases, with 10 bases remaining between them. The CDR3 nucleotides are TGTGCCTGGAGTCTGAACTTGTATTCACCCCTCCACTTT. Encoded protein: CAWSLNLYSPLHF. The full variable domain, its missing parts supplied by reference TRBV30 and TRBJ1-6, is SQTIHQWPATLVQPVGSPLSLECTVEGTSNPNLYWYRQAAGRGLQLLFYSVGIGQISSEVPQNLSASRPQDRQFILSSKKLLLSDSGFYLCAWSLNLYSPLHFGNGTRLTVT.

The V and J genes are TRBV3-1 (or the pseudogene TRBV3-2) and TRBJ1-1; D might be TRBD1 (5 bases). CDR1 and CDR2 from the germline V gene are LGHDT and YNNKEL (reference sequence). The CDR3 is 14 amino acids. V lost 1 base to trimming and J lost 10 bases, with 16 bases between them. In DNA, the CDR3 is TGTGCCAGCAGCCAAGGCACAGTCCCTAGGGGAGCTTTCTTT. Its protein is CASSQGTVPRGAFF.

V and J are TRBV3-1 (or the pseudogene TRBV3-2) and TRBJ1-3; no firm D call. The CDR3 runs to 13 residues. V lost 5 bases and J 4 bases, leaving 9 bases between the germline ends. Germline CDR1 LGHDT, CDR2 YNNKEL (reference sequence). The CDR3 DNA is TGTGCCAGCAGCTCTTTGAGGGGAAACACCATATATTTT. Protein: CASSSLRGNTIYF.

V gene TRBV29-1 combines with J gene TRBJ2-3; D perhaps matches TRBD2 (6 bases). Germline CDR1 is SQVTM and CDR2 is ANQGSEA. The CDR3 runs 16 residues. Trimming pared 0 bases from V and 3 bases from J, leaving 16 bases between. CDR3 sequence reads: CSVEDPPSVKTDTQYF. The CDR3 coding sequence is TGCAGCGTTGAAGATCCCCCTAGCGTGAAGACAGATACGCAGTATTTT.

V gene TRBV6-5 combines with J gene TRBJ2-1, with 9 bases fitting TRBD1. The CDR3 has 15 amino acids. The V segment lost 6 bases and the J segment 8 bases; nucleotides outside the gene matches: 11. In germline, CDR1 is MNHEY, CDR2 SVGAGI. The CDR3 DNA is TGTGCCAGCAGGGACCAGACAGGGGGGCCTCATGAGCAGTTCTTC. This sequence encodes CASRDQTGGPHEQFF.

The chain uses TRBV7-9 and TRBJ1-6, with D unclear. This CDR3 is built from 12 residues. CDR1 and CDR2 from the germline V gene are SEHNR and FQNEAQ (reference sequence). Trimming left V 3 bases short and J 7 bases short, with 4 bases between. The CDR3 reads CASSFGNSPLHF. The CDR3 DNA reads as TGTGCCAGCAGCTTCGGGAATTCACCCCTCCACTTT.

This chain uses TRBV5-1 with TRBJ2-3, with TRBD1 matching over 9 bases. Germline V lookup: CDR1 SGHRS, CDR2 YFSETQ. CDR3 size: 15 residues. V lost 4 bases and J lost 4; bases outside the gene matches: 7. The DNA for the CDR3 is TGCGCCAGCAGCGGAATAACAGGGGGCGCAGATACGCAGTATTTT. Amino acid sequence: CASSGITGGADTQYF.

As regards this clone: One end of the junction is discordant with germline, which a read error may explain. The chain employs TRBV9 and TRBJ1-2; no definite D call. From germline, CDR1 is SGDLS and CDR2 YYNGEE. The CDR3 runs 8 residues. The CDR3 spells CASSRYAF. The CDR3 DNA sequence: TGTGCCAGCAGCCGGTACGCCTTC. Full variable domain (remainder filled in from reference TRBV9 and TRBJ1-2): DSGVTQTPKHLITATGQRVTLRCSPRSGDLSVYWYQQSLDQGLQFLIQYYNGEERAKGNILERFSAQQFPDLHSELNLSSLELGDSALYFCASSRYAFGSGTRLTVV.

This chain links TRBV7-2 with TRBJ1-5; 9 nucleotides match TRBD1. Germline V gene data show CDR1 as SGHTA and CDR2 as FQGNSA. V trimming: 5 bases; J trimming: 0 bases; junction bases outside the gene matches: 5. The CDR3 extends over 16 amino acids. CDR3 loop: CASSDNRGHSNQPQHF. CDR3 nucleotides: TGTGCCAGCAGCGATAACAGGGGGCATAGCAATCAGCCCCAGCATTTT.

The chain is built from TRBV7-9 and TRBJ2-7; tentative D call: TRBD2 (6 bases). This CDR3 region has 13 residues. The V gene lost 4 bases and the J gene lost 6 bases, with 13 bases spanning the gap. Germline V gene lookup returns CDR1 SEHNR and CDR2 FQNEAQ (reference sequence). Here the CDR3 reads CASSSPGGIEQYF. The CDR3 coding sequence is TGTGCCAGCAGCTCCCCAGGAGGGATCGAGCAGTACTTC.

The chain has TRBV7-9 and TRBJ1-1; tentatively, D is TRBD1 (6 bases). From germline, CDR1 is SEHNR and CDR2 FQNEAQ (reference sequence). V lost 0 bases and J lost 7, with 15 bases in between. The CDR3 loop spans 15 amino acids. CDR3 DNA sequence: TGTGCCAGCAGCTTAGCCTGGACAGAAGAAAATGAAGCTTTCTTT. Encoded protein: CASSLAWTEENEAFF.

The rearrangement joins TRBV15 to TRBJ1-5, with unresolved D. The CDR3 has 16 amino acids. The V and J ends lost 2 bases and 3 bases respectively, with 14 bases between them. From germline, CDR1 is LNHNV and CDR2 YYDKDF (reference sequence). The DNA of the CDR3 is TGTGCCACCAGCAGATCCCATGGGAGCAACAATCAGCCCCAGCATTTT. Residues: CATSRSHGSNNQPQHF.

The V gene is TRBV19, the J gene TRBJ2-2; 7 positions agree with TRBD2. The germline V gene has CDR1 LNHDA and CDR2 SQIVND (reference sequence). The CDR3 runs 17 residues. The V and J ends lost 5 bases and 4 bases, in that order; junction bases with no gene match: 13. CDR3 loop: CASSPFRAGDSTGELFF. Here the CDR3 DNA reads TGTGCCAGTAGTCCCTTCCGTGCGGGAGACTCCACCGGGGAGCTGTTTTTT.

J is TRBJ2-1 and V is TRBV3-1 (or the pseudogene TRBV3-2), with 14 bases aligning to TRBD2. Germline CDR1 and CDR2: LGHDT and YNNKEL (reference sequence). This CDR3 contains 17 residues. V was clipped by 4 bases and J by 2 bases; unmatched bases: 4. The CDR3 nucleotides read TGTGCCAGCAGCCCGGGACTAGCGGGGGTTACCTACAATGAGCAGTTCTTC. This sequence encodes CASSPGLAGVTYNEQFF.